This TCR beta chain appears in the sequencing data of a study of blood T cell repertoires in COVID-19. Profiling relied on immunoSEQ multiplex PCR, and the TCRdb table lists in-frame clones only, not all of them. The sample carries about 98,000 clones, around 86% recorded once. The CDR3 is made up of 15 amino acids. The germline CDR1 and CDR2 sequences are LNHDA and SQIVND (reference sequence). Between the trimmed V and J ends, which lost 3 bases and 1 base, there was a span of 13 bases. This chain links TRBV19 with TRBJ2-7; perhaps TRBD2 as D (5 bases). This TCR was recovered from a man aged 45-65 years with acute or convalescent COVID-19. Sequencing used peripheral blood. This CDR3 reads CASSMGREPSYEQYF. CDR3 nucleotide sequence: TGTGCCAGTAGTATGGGCCGGGAACCTTCCTACGAGCAGTACTTC.